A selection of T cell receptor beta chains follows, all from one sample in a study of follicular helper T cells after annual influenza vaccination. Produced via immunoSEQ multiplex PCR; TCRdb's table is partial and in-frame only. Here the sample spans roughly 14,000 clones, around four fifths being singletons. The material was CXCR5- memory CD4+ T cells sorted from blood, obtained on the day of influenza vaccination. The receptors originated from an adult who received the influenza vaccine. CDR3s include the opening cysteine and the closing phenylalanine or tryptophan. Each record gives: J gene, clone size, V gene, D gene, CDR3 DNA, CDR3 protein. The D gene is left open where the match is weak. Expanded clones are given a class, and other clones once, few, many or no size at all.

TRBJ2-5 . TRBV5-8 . TGTGCCAGCAGCTTCGACACTCAAGAGACCCAGTACTTC CASSFDTQETQYF
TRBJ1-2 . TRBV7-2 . TGTGCCAGCAGCCGGAGTCGGCGGGATAGGTATGGCTACACCTTC CASSRSRRDRYGYTF
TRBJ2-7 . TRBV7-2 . TGTGCCAGCAGTATGTCCGGCTACGAGCAGTACTTC CASSMSGYEQYF
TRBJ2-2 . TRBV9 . TGTGCCAGCAGCGTAGAGGAGTACACCGGGGAGCTGTTTTTT CASSVEEYTGELFF
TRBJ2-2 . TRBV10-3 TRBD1 TGTGCCATCAGTGGACGGACAGGGAAGGGGCCGAACACCGGGGAGCTGTTTTTT CAISGRTGKGPNTGELFF
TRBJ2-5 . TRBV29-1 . TGCAGCGTTGAGAGGGGAGCCCAAGAGACCCAGTACTTC CSVERGAQETQYF
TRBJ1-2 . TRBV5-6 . TGTGCCAGCAGCTTTGCGGTGTCGGGTGGCTACACCTTC CASSFAVSGGYTF
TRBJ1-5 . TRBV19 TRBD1 TGTGCCAGTAGTTCCTGGACAGGACATAGCAATCAGCCCCAGCATTTT CASSSWTGHSNQPQHF
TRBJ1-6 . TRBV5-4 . TGTGCCAGCAGCTTACATCCACAGTCCAATTCACCCCTCCACTTT CASSLHPQSNSPLHF
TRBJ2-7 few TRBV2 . TGTGCCAGCACCCCTATCCGAGGGGCCTACGAGCAGTACTTC CASTPIRGAYEQYF
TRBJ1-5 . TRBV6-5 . TGTGCCAGCAGTTACCCTGGGGGGGCAGGACAGCCCCAGCATTTT CASSYPGGAGQPQHF
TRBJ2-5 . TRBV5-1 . TGCGCCAGCAGCTTGGAGGTGGGAGCAGGAGAGACCCAGTACTTC CASSLEVGAGETQYF
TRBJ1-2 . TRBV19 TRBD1 TGTGCCAGCCTAACACTAGGACGGGACAGGGCTAGCTATGGCTACACCTTC CASLTLGRDRASYGYTF
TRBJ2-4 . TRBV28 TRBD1 TGTGCCAGCAGTACCGGACAGGGGGACAAAAACATTCAGTACTTC CASSTGQGDKNIQYF
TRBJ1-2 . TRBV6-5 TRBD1 TGTGCCAGCAGTTACTCTGGCAGGGGGCCAGTATATGGCTACACCTTC CASSYSGRGPVYGYTF
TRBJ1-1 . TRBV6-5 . TGTGCCAGCACCCCGGGGGGGAGACGGGACACTGAAGCTTTCTTT CASTPGGRRDTEAFF
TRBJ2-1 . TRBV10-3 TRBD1 TGTGCCATCAGATCCGGGACAGAAGGGGCTAATGAGCAGTTCTTC CAIRSGTEGANEQFF
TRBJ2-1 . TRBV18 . TGTGCCAGCTCACAAAGGGGCGGCGAGCAGTTCTTC CASSQRGGEQFF
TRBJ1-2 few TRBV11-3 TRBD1 TGTGCCAGCAGCATTGACGGACAGGGCTTTAACTATGGCTACACCTTC CASSIDGQGFNYGYTF
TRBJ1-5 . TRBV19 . TGTGCCAGTAGTATAGGGTTGGGCAGGACCTCGGCCCAGCATTTT CASSIGLGRTSAQHF
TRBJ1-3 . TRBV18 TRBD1 TGTGCCAGCCGTCAGGGGGCTGGAAACACCATATATTTT CASRQGAGNTIYF
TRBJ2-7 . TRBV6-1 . TGTGCCAGCAGTGACGAGGCTGGAAATTACGAGCAGTACTTC CASSDEAGNYEQYF
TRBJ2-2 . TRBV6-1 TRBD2 TGTGCCAGCAGGGGAACTAGCGGGGGTATCGGGGAGCTGTTTTTT CASRGTSGGIGELFF
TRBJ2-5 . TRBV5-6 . TGTGCCAGCAGCCGGGGGACCATCGGGGAGACCCAGTACTTC CASSRGTIGETQYF
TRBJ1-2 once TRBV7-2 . TGTGCCAGCAGCTTACGTGAGGGACGCTTTACCTTC CASSLREGRFTF
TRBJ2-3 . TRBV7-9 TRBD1 TGTGCCAGCAGCCCGGACAGGCTCACAGATACGCAGTATTTT CASSPDRLTDTQYF
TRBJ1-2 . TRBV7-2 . TGTGCCAGCAGCTTCTGGACAGATGGCTACACCTTC CASSFWTDGYTF
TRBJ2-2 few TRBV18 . TGTGCCAGCTCACCAGTGAGCACCGGGGAGCTGTTTTTT CASSPVSTGELFF
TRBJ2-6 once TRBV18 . TGTGCCAGCTCACCACCTCGGTCTGGGGCCAACGTCCTGACTTTC CASSPPRSGANVLTF
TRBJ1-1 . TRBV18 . TGTGCCAGCTCACCATTTAGCCCGGGTATTGGAGGGACTGCCACTGAAGCTTTCTTT CASSPFSPGIGGTATEAFF
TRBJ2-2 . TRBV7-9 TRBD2 TGTGCCAGCAGCTTAGCGCGTTCGCGGGGGTACACCGGGGAGCTGTTTTTT CASSLARSRGYTGELFF
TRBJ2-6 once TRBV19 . TGTGCCAGTACCACGGGGGTAGGAGCCAACGTCCTGACTTTC CASTTGVGANVLTF
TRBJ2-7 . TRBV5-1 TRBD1 TGCGCCAGCAGCACACAGGGGATGGGCAGTACCTACGAGCAGTACTTC CASSTQGMGSTYEQYF
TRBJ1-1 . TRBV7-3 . TGTGCCAGCAGCTTAACGTGTGATGCTTTCTTT CASSLTCDAFF
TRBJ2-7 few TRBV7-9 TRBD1 TGTGCCAGCAGCCCGGGGACAGGTTCTCTCCCCTACGAGCAGTACTTC CASSPGTGSLPYEQYF
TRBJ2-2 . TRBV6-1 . TGTGCCAGCAGCCTGACTAGGGGCGGCGGGGAGCTGTTTTTT CASSLTRGGGELFF
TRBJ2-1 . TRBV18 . TGTGCCAGCTCAGCCACCGGCCCTATCTACAATGAGCAGTTCTTC CASSATGPIYNEQFF
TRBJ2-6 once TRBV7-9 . TGTGCCAGCAGCTGGATTTGGGGAGGGGCCAACGTCCTGACTTTC CASSWIWGGANVLTF
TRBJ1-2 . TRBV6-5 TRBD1 TGTGCCAGCAGTGGACAGGGTAGATATGGCTACACCTTC CASSGQGRYGYTF
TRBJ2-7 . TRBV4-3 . TGCGCCAGCAGCCAGAGCCGGGACAAGCAGTACTTC CASSQSRDKQYF
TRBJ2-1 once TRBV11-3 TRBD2 TGTGCCAGCAGCTCAGCTTGGGCGAGCGGGGAATACAATGAGCAGTTCTTC CASSSAWASGEYNEQFF
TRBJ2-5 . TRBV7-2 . TGTGCCAGCAGCGGCGCCCCCCAGCGGACCCAAGAGACCCAGTACTTC CASSGAPQRTQETQYF
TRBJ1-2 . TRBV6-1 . TGTGCCATCGAAGAGACAACTAACTATGGCTACACCTTC CAIEETTNYGYTF
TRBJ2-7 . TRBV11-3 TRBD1 TGTGCCAGCAGCTCCGGGACAGGGGGCAACGAGCAGTACTTC CASSSGTGGNEQYF
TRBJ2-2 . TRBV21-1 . TGTGCCAGCAGCAAAGGGAGACCCCGAGAAGGACCCGGGGAGCTGTTTTTT CASSKGRPREGPGELFF
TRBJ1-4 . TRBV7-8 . TGTGCCAGCAGCTTGGAGACAACTAATGAAAAACTGTTTTTT CASSLETTNEKLFF
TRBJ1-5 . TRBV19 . TGTGCCAGTCTTGACCGTTTAAATTCTTGGGGCAATCAGCCCCAGCATTTT CASLDRLNSWGNQPQHF
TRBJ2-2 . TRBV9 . TGTGCCAGCAGCGTAGTCCCCCATGCGAACACCGGGGAGCTGTTTTTT CASSVVPHANTGELFF
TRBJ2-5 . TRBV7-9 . TGTGCCAGCAGCTTAGGAGGGTCATCTAAAGAGACCCAGTACTTC CASSLGGSSKETQYF
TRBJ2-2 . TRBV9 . TGTGCCAGCACCCTCCGAGAGGGGGCGGGGTTCGGGGAGCTGTTTTTT CASTLREGAGFGELFF
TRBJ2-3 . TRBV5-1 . TGCGCCAGCAGCGGAGGGTTATATACGCAGTATTTT CASSGGLYTQYF
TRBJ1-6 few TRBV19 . TGTGCCAGTAGTCCCCGTGTCGCTCTCGGGGGGTCACCCCTCCACTTT CASSPRVALGGSPLHF